Listed below are T cell receptor beta chains from one sample, sequenced in a study of blood T cell repertoires in COVID-19. Sequencing used immunoSEQ multiplex PCR; TCRdb keeps in-frame clones, though not all of them. The sample yields a few hundred thousand clones, more than 75% seen once. Input material: peripheral blood. The source is a woman in her thirties or forties who had recovered from COVID-19. The CDR3 runs from the conserved cysteine through the conserved F or W. D genes are given only for firm matches.

j_gene,len,d_gene,v_gene,CDR3aa
TRBJ1-2,15,.,TRBV7-2,CASSPYQGQGHGYTF
TRBJ2-2,14,.,TRBV9,CASSGPTNTGELFF
TRBJ1-1,14,TRBD1,TRBV19,CASSSQGLGTEAFF
TRBJ1-2,13,TRBD1,TRBV19,CASKDRGRDGYTF
TRBJ2-7,12,.,TRBV12-3/TRBV12-4,CASSWGDGEQYF
TRBJ1-1,14,.,TRBV5-1,CASSLSAGNTEAFF
TRBJ1-5,15,.,TRBV7-2,CASSSTVSSNQPQHF
TRBJ1-1,11,.,TRBV11-3,CAVDMNTEAFF
TRBJ2-7,12,TRBD1,TRBV29-1,CSVGTGGYEQYF
TRBJ1-1,14,.,TRBV6-4,CASSARVGHTEAFF
TRBJ1-5,17,TRBD1,TRBV7-9,CASSFLSRTGGNQPQHF
TRBJ1-5,14,TRBD1,TRBV24-1,CATSRGTVNQPQHF
TRBJ2-1,14,TRBD2,TRBV11-3,CASSPASGRAGQFF
TRBJ2-1,15,TRBD2,TRBV6-2/TRBV6-3,CASSPLAGVLDEQFF
TRBJ2-5,15,.,TRBV3-1/TRBV3-2,CASSPQGRGVETQYF
TRBJ2-7,17,TRBD2,TRBV7-3,CASSLTGTSGKIYEQYF